This T cell receptor beta chain was identified in a study of CD8 T cells in ankylosing spondylitis (dated by TCRdb to about 2017). Looking at the study overall: T cell receptor beta repertoires were profiled in healthy donors and ankylosing spondylitis patients so that disease-linked TCR variants could be found. The full study cohort comprised around 25 ankylosing spondylitis patients and roughly 110 healthy donors. Peripheral blood samples were taken, and synovial fluid was additionally collected from ankylosing spondylitis patients.

V is cut by 6 bases and J by 4 bases, and the space between the germline ends is 16 bases. The cysteine opens and the phenylalanine closes a CDR3 of 15 amino acids. Kept here is only the CDR3 DNA, which spans 45 bases and is read in frame from base 1. On the study overall, not on this receptor specifically: According to the report, matched synovial fluid samples from ankylosing spondylitis patients were significantly enriched for the disease-linked clones. Some TCR beta motif variants had previously been reported in synovial fluid and blood of reactive arthritis patients, which suggested common disease-initiation mechanisms. A TCR beta motif of about 8 highly homologous amino acid variants appeared characteristic of blood from ankylosing spondylitis patients. A CD8+ phenotype was shown by the disease-linked clones, which were found at relatively low frequencies in peripheral blood.

The sequencer was an Illumina HiSeq 2500. TCR beta libraries were prepared by quantitative 5'-RACE with molecular barcodes. The paper's data handling went like this. To identify disease-linked TCR variants, a new computational method was used, one built on a probabilistic model of VDJ rearrangement. The public reads were run again by TCRdb, first through fastp at Q25 and then through MiXCR, and only productive beta chains were kept. Rows with one shared CDR3 protein collapse into an entry with the most common genes and DNA. TCRdb assigned the V and J calls; the authors' analysis was not used. The sample table lists a few hundred thousand distinct CDR3 sequences, 20% to 30% of them with a count of one. 0.6% to 0.75% of the sample comes from the top ten. This clonotype has a count of ten or more. Its antigen is not yet known. No base qualities exist here, and no much larger clone lies one base off it.

This sequence was found in a male donor with ankylosing spondylitis or in good health (not recorded which). Recombination connected TRBV12-3 or TRBV12-4 to TRBJ1-3, and possibly TRBD1, on 5 matching bases. The sequenced sample consisted of blood, either unsorted or a sorted T cell fraction (not recorded which). The CDR3 protein is CASRAQGVSGNTIYF. The sequence in DNA is TGTGCCAGCAGGGCACAAGGGGTGTCAGGAAACACCATATATTTT.